The sequence of this T cell receptor beta chain was determined in a study of cytomegalovirus exposure and HLA in healthy donors. Data came from immunoSEQ multiplex PCR; TCRdb stores just in-frame clones and leaves some out. The profile shows 200,000 to 300,000 clones, about 86% of them singletons. The sample was PBMCs. The receptor was derived from a woman aged 25 to 45 in good health and CMV-seropositive.

For the CDR3, the DNA is TGTGCCAGCACCTTTCGATCGGGACAGGAAGCTTTCTTT. It codes for CASTFRSGQEAFF. The chain combines TRBV7-9 with TRBJ1-1, with 7 positions matching TRBD1. Germline values: CDR1 SEHNR, CDR2 FQNEAQ (reference sequence). With 7 bases clipped from V and 8 bases from J, the junction kept 10 bases outside the gene matches. CDR3 length: 13 residues.